The source of this T cell receptor beta chain is a study of blood T cell repertoires in COVID-19. This CDR3 contains 14 residues. The germline V gene has CDR1 MDHEN and CDR2 SYDVKM. V was cut by 8 bases and J by 1 base, with 14 bases left in between. Only in-frame clones appear in the TCRdb table, and some are missing; sequencing was by immunoSEQ multiplex PCR. The data hold 450,000 to 500,000 clones, with over 75% observed a single time. The rearrangement links TRBV28 to TRBJ1-2; no clear D. The sequence came from a human donor in a cohort sampled during active COVID-19. Input material: peripheral blood. The CDR3: CASSTRGGNYGYTF. The CDR3 DNA sequence: TGTGCCAGCTCCACTCGGGGAGGTAACTATGGCTACACCTTC.